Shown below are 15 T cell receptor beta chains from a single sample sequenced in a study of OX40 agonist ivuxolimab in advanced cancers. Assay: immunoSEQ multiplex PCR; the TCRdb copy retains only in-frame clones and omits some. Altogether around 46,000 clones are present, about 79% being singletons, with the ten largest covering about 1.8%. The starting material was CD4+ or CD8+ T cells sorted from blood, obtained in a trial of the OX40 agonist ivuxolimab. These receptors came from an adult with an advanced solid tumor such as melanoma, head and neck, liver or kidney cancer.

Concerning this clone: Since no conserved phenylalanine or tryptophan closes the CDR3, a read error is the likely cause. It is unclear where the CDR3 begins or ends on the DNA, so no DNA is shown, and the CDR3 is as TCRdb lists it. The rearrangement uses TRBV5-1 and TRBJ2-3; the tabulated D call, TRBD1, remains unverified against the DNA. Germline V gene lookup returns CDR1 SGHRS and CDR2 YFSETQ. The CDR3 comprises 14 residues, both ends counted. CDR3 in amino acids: CASSLGARDRPRSG.

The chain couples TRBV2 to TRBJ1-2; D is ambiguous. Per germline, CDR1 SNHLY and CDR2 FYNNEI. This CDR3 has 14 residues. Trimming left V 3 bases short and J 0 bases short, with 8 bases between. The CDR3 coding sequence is TGTGCCAGCAGTGACAGAAGAGCTAACTATGGCTACACCTTC. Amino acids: CASSDRRANYGYTF.

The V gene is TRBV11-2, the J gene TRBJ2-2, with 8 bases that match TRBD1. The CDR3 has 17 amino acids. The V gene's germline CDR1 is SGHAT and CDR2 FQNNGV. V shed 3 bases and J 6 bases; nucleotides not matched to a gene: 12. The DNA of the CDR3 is TGTGCCAGCAGCTTGAGGAGGGACAGGCGTCGAGCCGGGGAGCTGTTTTTT. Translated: CASSLRRDRRRAGELFF.

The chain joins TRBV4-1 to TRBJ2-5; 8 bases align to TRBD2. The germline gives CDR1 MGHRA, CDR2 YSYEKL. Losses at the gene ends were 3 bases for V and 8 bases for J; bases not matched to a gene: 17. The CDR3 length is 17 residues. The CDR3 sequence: CASSQQGLAGLGETQYF. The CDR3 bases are TGCGCCAGCAGCCAGCAGGGCCTAGCGGGCCTGGGGGAAACCCAGTACTTC.

The CDR3 DNA reads TGTGCCAGCAGCTTAGAACACACTCACTCTGGGGCCAACGTCCTGACTTTC. Translation: CASSLEHTHSGANVLTF. V gene TRBV7-6 combines with J gene TRBJ2-6; no reliable D call. Deletions cut 1 base from V and 0 bases from J, with 10 bases between. The CDR3 covers 17 residues. Germline V CDR1 and CDR2: SGHVS, FNYEAQ. Full variable domain (rest looked up from reference TRBV7-6 and TRBJ2-6): GAGVSQSPRYKVTKRGQDVALRCDPISGHVSLYWYRQALGQGPEFLTYFNYEAQQDKSGLPNDRFSAERPEGSISTLTIQRTEQRDSAMYRCASSLEHTHSGANVLTFGAGSRLTVL.

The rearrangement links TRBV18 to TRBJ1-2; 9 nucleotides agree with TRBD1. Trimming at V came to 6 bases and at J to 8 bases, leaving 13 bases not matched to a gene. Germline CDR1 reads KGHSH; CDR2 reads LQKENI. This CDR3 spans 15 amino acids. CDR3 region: CASSPRDRDLLGYTF. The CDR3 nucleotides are TGTGCCAGCTCGCCCCGGGACAGGGATCTGCTGGGCTACACCTTC.

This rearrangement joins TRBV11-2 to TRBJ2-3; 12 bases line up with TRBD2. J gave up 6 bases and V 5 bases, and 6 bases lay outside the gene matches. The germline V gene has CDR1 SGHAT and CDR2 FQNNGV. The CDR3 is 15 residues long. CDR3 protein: CASSPSGGAFDTQYF. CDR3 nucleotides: TGTGCCAGCAGCCCTAGCGGGGGGGCTTTCGATACGCAGTATTTT.

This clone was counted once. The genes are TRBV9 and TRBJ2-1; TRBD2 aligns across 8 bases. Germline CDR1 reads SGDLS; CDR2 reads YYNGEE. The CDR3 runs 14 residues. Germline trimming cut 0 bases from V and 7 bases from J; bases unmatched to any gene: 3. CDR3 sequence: CASSVEAGANEQFF. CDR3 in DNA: TGTGCCAGCAGCGTAGAAGCGGGGGCGAATGAGCAGTTCTTC. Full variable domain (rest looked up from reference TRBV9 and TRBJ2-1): DSGVTQTPKHLITATGQRVTLRCSPRSGDLSVYWYQQSLDQGLQFLIQYYNGEERAKGNILERFSAQQFPDLHSELNLSSLELGDSALYFCASSVEAGANEQFFGPGTRLTVL.

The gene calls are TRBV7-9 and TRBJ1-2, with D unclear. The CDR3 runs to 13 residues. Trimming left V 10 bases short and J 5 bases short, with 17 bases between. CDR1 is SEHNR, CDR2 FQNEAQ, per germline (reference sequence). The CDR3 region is CAIEITDLYGYTF. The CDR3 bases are TGTGCCATCGAGATTACAGACCTTTATGGCTACACCTTC.

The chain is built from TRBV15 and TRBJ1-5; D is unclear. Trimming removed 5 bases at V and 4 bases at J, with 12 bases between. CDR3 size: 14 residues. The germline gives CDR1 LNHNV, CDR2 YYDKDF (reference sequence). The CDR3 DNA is TGTGCCACCAGCTCGGGGAGGTGGAATCAGCCCCAGCATTTT. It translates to CATSSGRWNQPQHF.

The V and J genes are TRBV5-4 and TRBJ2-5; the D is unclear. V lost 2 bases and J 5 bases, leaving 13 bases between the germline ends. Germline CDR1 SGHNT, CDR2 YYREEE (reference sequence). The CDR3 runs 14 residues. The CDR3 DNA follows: TGTGCCAGCAGCTTTCAGCTGGGTCGCGAGACCCAGTACTTC. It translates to CASSFQLGRETQYF.

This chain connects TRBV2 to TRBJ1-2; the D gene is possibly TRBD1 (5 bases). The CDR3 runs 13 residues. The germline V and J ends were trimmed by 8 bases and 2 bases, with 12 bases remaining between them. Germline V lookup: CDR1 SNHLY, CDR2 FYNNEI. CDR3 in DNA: TGTGCCAGCCACGTGGGGGTAAACTATGGCTACACCTTC. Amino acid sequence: CASHVGVNYGYTF.

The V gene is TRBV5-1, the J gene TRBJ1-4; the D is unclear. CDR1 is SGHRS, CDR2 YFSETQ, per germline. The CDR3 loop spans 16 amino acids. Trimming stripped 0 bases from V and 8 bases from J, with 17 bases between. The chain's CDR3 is CASSLGDLVWVEKLFF. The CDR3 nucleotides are TGCGCCAGCAGCTTGGGTGACCTCGTCTGGGTGGAAAAACTGTTTTTT.

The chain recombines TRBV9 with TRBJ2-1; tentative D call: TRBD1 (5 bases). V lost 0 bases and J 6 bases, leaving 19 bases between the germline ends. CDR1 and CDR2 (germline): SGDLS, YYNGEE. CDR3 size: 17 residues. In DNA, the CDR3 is TGTGCCAGCAGCGTAGATTTGGGTCAGGGTATCGTCAATGAGCAGTTCTTC. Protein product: CASSVDLGQGIVNEQFF.

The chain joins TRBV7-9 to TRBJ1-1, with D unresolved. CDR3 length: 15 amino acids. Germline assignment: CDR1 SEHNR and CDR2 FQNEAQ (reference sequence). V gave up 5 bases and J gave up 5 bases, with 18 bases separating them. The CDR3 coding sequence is TGTGCCAGCAGCCAAGGGAGCCGCTCACAGACTGAAGCTTTCTTT. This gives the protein CASSQGSRSQTEAFF.